The 27 T cell receptor beta chains below were found in one sample sequenced in a study of OX40 agonist ivuxolimab in advanced cancers. Clones were sequenced by immunoSEQ multiplex PCR, and TCRdb holds only the in-frame ones, with some missing. The data hold about 70,000 clones, with over 70% observed a single time. This sample comprised CD4+ or CD8+ T cells sorted from blood, obtained in a trial of the OX40 agonist ivuxolimab. The source of these receptors is an adult with an advanced solid tumor such as melanoma, head and neck, liver or kidney cancer.

The chain joins TRBV2 to TRBJ2-5; D is unclear. Germline V gene sequence: CDR1 SNHLY, CDR2 FYNNEI. This CDR3 is built from 13 residues. The ends were cut back, 2 bases at V and 5 bases at J, with 9 bases in the middle. CDR3 DNA: TGTGCCAGCAGTGAACCCCTAGTGGAGACCCAGTACTTC. Translated, it gives CASSEPLVETQYF.

This rearrangement joins TRBV30 to TRBJ2-2, with 15 bases fitting TRBD2. Germline V gene sequence: CDR1 GTSNPN, CDR2 SVGIG (reference sequence). The CDR3 consists of 20 residues. V lost 2 bases and J lost 5; bases outside the gene matches: 15. The CDR3 region has the DNA TGTGCCTGGAGTCGTTTTCCCCCCGGACTAGCGGGAGGGAAAACCGGGGAGCTGTTTTTT. Translating it yields CAWSRFPPGLAGGKTGELFF.

CDR3 protein: CAWSVTGARTSGNTIYF. CDR3 coding DNA: TGTGCCTGGAGTGTTACCGGGGCCCGAACCTCTGGAAACACCATATATTTT. This chain joins TRBV30 and TRBJ1-3; a possible D gene is TRBD1 (5 bases). Germline assignment: CDR1 GTSNPN and CDR2 SVGIG (reference sequence). V shed 0 bases and J shed 0 bases, with 15 bases lying between them. CDR3 length: 17 amino acids.

This clone was counted only a few times. V and J are TRBV11-2 and TRBJ1-1, with no clear D. The V and J ends lost 0 bases and 5 bases respectively, with 7 bases between them. The CDR3 spans 13 residues. CDR1 is SGHAT and CDR2 is FQNNGV in the germline V gene. CDR3 loop: CASSLDFGTEAFF. DNA of the CDR3: TGTGCCAGCAGCTTAGATTTCGGTACTGAAGCTTTCTTT.

V is TRBV21-1 and J is TRBJ2-2; the table's D call, TRBD1, has no DNA check behind it. TRBV21-1 is reported as a pseudogene. The CDR3 loop spans 16 amino acids. The CDR3 region is CAKYHRPGGGTGELFF. The DNA for the CDR3 is TGTGCCAAATACCATAGGCCAGGGGGCGGCACCGGGGAGCTGTTTTTT.

The rearrangement uses TRBV5-4 and TRBJ2-7; 8 bases match TRBD2. The V and J ends lost 4 bases and 6 bases, in that order; junction bases with no gene match: 12. There are 15 residues in the CDR3. Germline loops: CDR1 SGHNT, CDR2 YYREEE (reference sequence). DNA for the CDR3: TGTGCCAGCAGCAATCCGGGACTAGAGTTCGGCGAGCAGTACTTC. It is translated as CASSNPGLEFGEQYF. Looking up the rest from reference TRBV5-4 and TRBJ2-7 gives the full variable domain: ETGVTQSPTHLIKTRGQQVTLRCSSQSGHNTVSWYQQALGQGPQFIFQYYREEENGRGNFPPRFSGLQFPNYSSELNVNALELDDSALYLCASSNPGLEFGEQYFGPGTRLTVT.

The V gene is TRBV10-3, the J gene TRBJ2-7; TRBD1 aligns across 8 bases. Germline CDR1 reads ENHRY; CDR2 reads SYGVKD. This CDR3 region has 17 residues. V was clipped by 5 bases and J by 5 bases; unmatched bases: 17. CDR3 sequence reads: CAISHNLMDRESNEQYF. The CDR3 coding sequence is TGTGCCATCAGTCATAATTTAATGGACAGGGAGTCGAACGAGCAGTACTTC.

V and J are TRBV2 and TRBJ2-1; 9 bases agree with TRBD2. The V and J ends lost 6 bases and 10 bases, in that order; junction bases with no gene match: 10. CDR3 length: 14 amino acids. Germline CDR1 and CDR2: SNHLY and FYNNEI. CDR3 nucleotide sequence: TGTGCCAGCAGGGGACTAGCCCTTCAAGGGGAGCAGTTCTTC. Residues: CASRGLALQGEQFF.

The genes are TRBV6-1 and TRBJ2-7; TRBD1 matches at 8 bases. The CDR3 totals 14 residues. Per germline, CDR1 MNHNS and CDR2 SASEGT. V gave up 4 bases and J gave up 3 bases; unmatched junction bases: 5. CDR3 residues: CASSADRVGYEQYF. CDR3 nucleotide sequence: TGTGCCAGCAGTGCGGACAGGGTAGGCTACGAGCAGTACTTC.

This chain uses TRBV4-2 with TRBJ1-4; D unclear. This CDR3 contains 15 residues. CDR1 is LGHNA and CDR2 is YNFKEQ in the germline V gene. Trimming took 2 bases from V and 8 from J, leaving 15 bases between them. The CDR3 DNA follows: TGTGCCAGCAGCCAAAATGCGGTTAATAAAGAAAAACTGTTTTTT. Protein sequence: CASSQNAVNKEKLFF.

J is TRBJ2-3 and V is TRBV9, with TRBD2 identical over 10 bases. J lost 6 bases, V lost 0 bases, and 4 bases had no gene match. CDR1 is SGDLS and CDR2 is YYNGEE in the germline V gene. The CDR3 consists of 15 residues. As DNA, the CDR3 is TGTGCCAGCAGCGTAGCTCTAGCGGGGGCCGATACGCAGTATTTT. Translating gives CASSVALAGADTQYF.

The J gene is TRBJ2-1, the V gene TRBV27; 12 bases are a match to TRBD2. The CDR3 spans 15 residues. Per germline, CDR1 MNHEY and CDR2 SMNVEV (reference sequence). J lost 8 bases, V lost 5 bases, and 7 bases had no gene match. In nucleotides, the CDR3 is TGTGCCAGCAGTCCTACTAGCGGGAGGCAACATGAGCAGTTCTTC. It encodes CASSPTSGRQHEQFF.

The chain couples TRBV11-2 to TRBJ2-5; 8 bases line up with TRBD2. CDR1 and CDR2 (germline): SGHAT, FQNNGV. Unmatched junction bases numbered 11, after V lost 0 bases and J lost 5 bases. CDR3 size: 17 residues. CDR3 nucleotide sequence: TGTGCCAGCAGCTTAGATAAGGGGACTAGTGCACGTGAGACCCAGTACTTC. The encoded protein is CASSLDKGTSARETQYF.

The chain combines TRBV10-3 with TRBJ1-2, with D possibly matching TRBD1 (5 bases). The germline V gene encodes CDR1 ENHRY and CDR2 SYGVKD. There are 14 residues in the CDR3. V lost 7 bases and J lost 0, with 12 bases in between. The CDR3 protein is CAITAGGANYGYTF. The CDR3 nucleotides are TGTGCCATCACAGCCGGGGGTGCTAACTATGGCTACACCTTC.

The chain has TRBV6-1 and TRBJ1-4; 10 nucleotides agree with TRBD1. V lost 6 bases and J lost 5; bases outside the gene matches: 3. Germline CDR1 is MNHNS and CDR2 is SASEGT. CDR3 length equals 14 residues. The CDR3 reads CASRPGQGNEKLFF. The CDR3 region has the DNA TGTGCCAGCAGACCGGGACAGGGGAATGAAAAACTGTTTTTT.

The chain carries TRBV6-1 and TRBJ1-2; TRBD1 agrees at 8 bases. The germline gives CDR1 MNHNS, CDR2 SASEGT. V was clipped by 0 bases and J by 6 bases; unmatched bases: 3. The CDR3 runs 14 residues. CDR3 nucleotides: TGTGCCAGCAGTGAAGCTGCAGGGGGCAATGGCTACACCTTC. It specifies CASSEAAGGNGYTF.

J is TRBJ2-4 and V is TRBV10-1, with D possibly being TRBD1 (8 bases). Trimming pared 5 bases from V and 2 bases from J, leaving 16 bases between. Germline V gene lookup returns CDR1 WNHNN and CDR2 SYGVQD (reference sequence). The CDR3 has 16 residues. Here the CDR3 reads CASSPDREGTKNIQYF. Written as DNA, the CDR3 is TGCGCCAGCAGTCCGGACAGGGAGGGAACCAAAAACATTCAGTACTTC.

This sequence joins TRBV5-1 and TRBJ2-5; TRBD2 agrees at 8 bases. The CDR3 covers 16 residues. After removal of 5 bases from V and 7 bases from J, the junction contained 16 bases not matched to a gene. CDR1 and CDR2 (germline): SGHRS, YFSETQ. DNA of the CDR3: TGCGCCAGCAGATCCCAAGCGGGGGATCCAATCGGGACCCAGTACTTC. Its protein is CASRSQAGDPIGTQYF.

This clone was detected once. Other DNA sequences in this specimen translate into the identical CDR3. The chain recombines TRBV18 with TRBJ2-5; TRBD2 might be the D (6 bases). The CDR3 is 13 amino acids. CDR1 KGHSH and CDR2 LQKENI come from the germline V gene. V shed 0 bases and J shed 4 bases, with 6 bases lying between them. For the CDR3, the DNA is TGTGCCAGCTCACCACCGGGGGGAGAGACCCAGTACTTC. Amino acid sequence: CASSPPGGETQYF. The full variable domain, in which reference TRBV18 and TRBJ2-5 provide the parts outside the CDR3, is NAGVMQNPRHLVRRRGQEARLRCSPMKGHSHVYWYRQLPEEGLKFMVYLQKENIIDESGMPKERFSAEFPKEGPSILRIQQVVRGDSAAYFCASSPPGGETQYFGPGTRLLVL.

V usage is TRBV2 and J usage is TRBJ2-5, with D perhaps matching TRBD2 (6 bases). CDR3 length: 13 amino acids. Trimming pared 6 bases from V and 2 bases from J, leaving 10 bases between. Germline V gene lookup returns CDR1 SNHLY and CDR2 FYNNEI. The CDR3: CASSGTLQETQYF. CDR3 nucleotide sequence: TGTGCCAGCAGCGGGACTTTACAAGAGACCCAGTACTTC.

V is TRBV6-5 and J is TRBJ1-2; D is unclear. V was pared by 7 bases and J by 5 bases, with 8 bases between. This CDR3 region has 11 residues. Germline V gene data show CDR1 as MNHEY and CDR2 as SVGAGI. The CDR3 is CASTGYYGYTF. DNA of the CDR3: TGTGCCAGCACCGGGTATTATGGCTACACCTTC.

This chain links TRBV28 with TRBJ2-1; D tentatively fits TRBD1 or TRBD2 (5 bases each). The germline V and J ends were trimmed by 6 bases and 3 bases, with 21 bases remaining between them. CDR1 is MDHEN and CDR2 is SYDVKM in the germline V gene. The length of the CDR3 is 17 residues. The CDR3 reads CASSQTYLEGIYNEQFF. CDR3 DNA: TGTGCCAGCAGCCAAACGTATCTAGAGGGGATCTACAATGAGCAGTTCTTC.

Only a few counts were recorded for this clone. The chain uses TRBV7-7 and TRBJ2-2; perhaps TRBD2 as D (6 bases). The CDR3 sequence is 18 residues long. V lost 6 bases, J lost 3 bases, and 23 bases lay in between. In germline, CDR1 is SSHAT, CDR2 FNYEAQ (reference sequence). The CDR3 coding sequence is TGTGCCAGCAGTGCCGGGACTGCATCTCATCGGGACACCGGGGAGCTGTTTTTT. Translation: CASSAGTASHRDTGELFF.

This chain uses TRBV7-9 with TRBJ1-2; tentative D call: TRBD1 (5 bases). The germline gives CDR1 SEHNR, CDR2 FQNEAQ (reference sequence). V was shortened by 4 bases and J by 4 bases, with 16 bases between the two germline ends. The CDR3 sequence is 15 residues long. As DNA, the CDR3 is TGTGCCAGCAGCTCATCCGGGACGGGGGTCTATGGCTACACCTTC. Translated: CASSSSGTGVYGYTF.

This clone was detected only once. V is TRBV7-9 and J is TRBJ2-7; D is possibly TRBD2 (6 bases). The CDR3 consists of 13 residues. Between the trimmed V and J ends, which lost 3 bases and 6 bases, there was a span of 12 bases. Germline lookup yields CDR1 SEHNR and CDR2 FQNEAQ (reference sequence). CDR3 region: CASSFFGGPEQYF. Written as DNA, the CDR3 is TGTGCCAGCAGCTTCTTCGGAGGGCCCGAGCAGTACTTC. Together with reference TRBV7-9 and TRBJ2-7, the CDR3 gives the full variable domain: DTGVSQNPRHKITKRGQNVTFRCDPISEHNRLYWYRQTLGQGPEFLTYFQNEAQLEKSRLLSDRFSAERPKGSFSTLEIQRTEQGDSAMYLCASSFFGGPEQYFGPGTRLTVT.

This sequence joins TRBV15 and TRBJ2-3; tentative D call: TRBD1 (6 bases). The germline V gene has CDR1 LNHNV and CDR2 YYDKDF (reference sequence). The V gene lost 1 base and the J gene lost 0 bases, with 8 bases spanning the gap. The CDR3 consists of 15 residues. The CDR3 coding sequence is TGTGCCACCAGCAGAGTAGGACAGAGCACAGATACGCAGTATTTT. Amino acids: CATSRVGQSTDTQYF. Looking up the rest from reference TRBV15 and TRBJ2-3 gives the full variable domain: DAMVIQNPRYQVTQFGKPVTLSCSQTLNHNVMYWYQQKSSQAPKLLFHYYDKDFNNEADTPDNFQSRRPNTSFCFLDIRSPGLGDTAMYLCATSRVGQSTDTQYFGPGTRLTVL.

The chain couples TRBV6-5 to TRBJ1-2; D remains ambiguous. This CDR3 is 14 amino acids long. Germline CDR1 is MNHEY and CDR2 is SVGAGI. V lost 0 bases and J lost 4, with 9 bases in between. This CDR3 is CASSYSILSYGYTF. The DNA of the CDR3 is TGTGCCAGCAGTTACTCGATTCTTTCCTATGGCTACACCTTC.